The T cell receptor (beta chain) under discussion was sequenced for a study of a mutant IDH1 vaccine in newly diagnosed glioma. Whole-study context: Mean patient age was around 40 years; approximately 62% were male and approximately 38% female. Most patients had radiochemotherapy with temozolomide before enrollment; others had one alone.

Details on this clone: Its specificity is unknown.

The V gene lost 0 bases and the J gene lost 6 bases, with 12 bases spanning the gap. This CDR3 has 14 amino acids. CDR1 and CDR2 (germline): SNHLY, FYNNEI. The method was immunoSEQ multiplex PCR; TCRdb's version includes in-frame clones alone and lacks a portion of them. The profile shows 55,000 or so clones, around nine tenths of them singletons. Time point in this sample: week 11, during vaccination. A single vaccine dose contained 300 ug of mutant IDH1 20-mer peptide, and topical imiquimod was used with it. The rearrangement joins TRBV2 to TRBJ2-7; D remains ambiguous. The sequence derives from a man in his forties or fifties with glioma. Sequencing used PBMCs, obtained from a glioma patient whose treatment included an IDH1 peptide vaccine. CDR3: CASSEAATVPEQYF. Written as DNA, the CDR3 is TGTGCCAGCAGTGAAGCGGCGACTGTTCCCGAGCAGTACTTC.